Listed below are T cell receptor beta chains from one sample, sequenced in a study of CXCR3-negative and CXCR3-positive naive CD8 T cells. TCRdb reprocessed the 5' RACE reads and stores each CDR3 protein as one record, lacking DNA. This repertoire includes more than 100,000 distinct CDR3 sequences. The sample consisted of naive CXCR3+ CD8+ T cells from blood. The source of these receptors is a human donor in good health. Some clones in this sample may be carry-over from other donors' samples. CDR3s include the opening cysteine and the closing phenylalanine or tryptophan. Fields, in order: V gene, CDR3 length, J gene, CDR3 protein.

v_call: TRBV4-1; cdr3_length: 12; j_call: TRBJ2-1; cdr3_aa: CASGGARNEQFF
v_call: TRBV28; cdr3_length: 11; j_call: TRBJ2-7; cdr3_aa: CASIFLAEQYF
v_call: TRBV7-9; cdr3_length: 16; j_call: TRBJ1-2; cdr3_aa: CASSLGPLIANYGYTF
v_call: TRBV20-1; cdr3_length: 15; j_call: TRBJ2-1; cdr3_aa: CSVRGQGQEYNEQFF
v_call: TRBV27; cdr3_length: 15; j_call: TRBJ2-5; cdr3_aa: CASGANQGLWETQYF
v_call: TRBV5-1; cdr3_length: 13; j_call: TRBJ2-7; cdr3_aa: CASSATGGYEQYF
v_call: TRBV6-6; cdr3_length: 19; j_call: TRBJ2-1; cdr3_aa: CASSPLGRGTGISYNEQFF
v_call: TRBV5-1; cdr3_length: 15; j_call: TRBJ2-1; cdr3_aa: CASLLGDSSFNEQFF
v_call: TRBV29-1; cdr3_length: 12; j_call: TRBJ2-7; cdr3_aa: CSVGQGVYERYF
v_call: TRBV12-3/TRBV12-4; cdr3_length: 14; j_call: TRBJ2-1; cdr3_aa: CASSLTLSYNEQFF
v_call: TRBV7-6; cdr3_length: 15; j_call: TRBJ2-1; cdr3_aa: CASSSTSGGNNEQFF
v_call: TRBV7-9; cdr3_length: 16; j_call: TRBJ2-1; cdr3_aa: CASSLLAARSYNEQFF
v_call: TRBV20-1; cdr3_length: 13; j_call: TRBJ2-7; cdr3_aa: CSAKRTDSYEQYF
v_call: TRBV29-1; cdr3_length: 14; j_call: TRBJ2-5; cdr3_aa: CSVSTGGLQETQYF
v_call: TRBV5-4; cdr3_length: 17; j_call: TRBJ2-1; cdr3_aa: CASSPRPGTYSYNEQFF
v_call: TRBV11-3; cdr3_length: 15; j_call: TRBJ2-2; cdr3_aa: CASSLGAAGTGELFF
v_call: TRBV7-8; cdr3_length: 15; j_call: TRBJ2-1; cdr3_aa: CASSTLAGSSNEQFF
v_call: TRBV4-3; cdr3_length: 18; j_call: TRBJ2-1; cdr3_aa: CASSRDSVRGGAYNEQFF
v_call: TRBV5-1; cdr3_length: 16; j_call: TRBJ2-7; cdr3_aa: CASSFSPAGGVGEQYF
v_call: TRBV7-2; cdr3_length: 16; j_call: TRBJ1-5; cdr3_aa: CASSLLDRGGNQPQHF
v_call: TRBV29-1; cdr3_length: 14; j_call: TRBJ2-3; cdr3_aa: CSVGPGRITDTQYF
v_call: TRBV5-5; cdr3_length: 13; j_call: TRBJ1-1; cdr3_aa: CASSYDRAHEAFF
v_call: TRBV14; cdr3_length: 13; j_call: TRBJ2-1; cdr3_aa: CASSLGGTTEQFF
v_call: TRBV7-2; cdr3_length: 16; j_call: TRBJ2-1; cdr3_aa: CASSSLLAGGPSEQFF
v_call: TRBV5-1; cdr3_length: 14; j_call: TRBJ2-7; cdr3_aa: CASSSELASYEQYF
v_call: TRBV28; cdr3_length: 17; j_call: TRBJ1-5; cdr3_aa: CASSLVGFNVGNQPQHF
v_call: TRBV6-5; cdr3_length: 14; j_call: TRBJ2-7; cdr3_aa: CASSYFTSSYEQYF
v_call: TRBV15; cdr3_length: 14; j_call: TRBJ2-7; cdr3_aa: CATSTTSGAYEQYF
v_call: TRBV4-2; cdr3_length: 13; j_call: TRBJ2-7; cdr3_aa: CASSLPRDHEQYF
v_call: TRBV29-1; cdr3_length: 17; j_call: TRBJ2-5; cdr3_aa: CSVEAPSGEAREETQYF
v_call: TRBV6-2/TRBV6-3; cdr3_length: 13; j_call: TRBJ2-5; cdr3_aa: CASSLPGQETQYF
v_call: TRBV19; cdr3_length: 12; j_call: TRBJ1-5; cdr3_aa: CATSFGGQPQHF
v_call: TRBV21-1; cdr3_length: 14; j_call: TRBJ1-1; cdr3_aa: CASSERDSGTEAFF